This T cell receptor (beta chain) emerged from a study of blood T cell repertoires in COVID-19. Per the authors' pipeline: Reference gene primer amplification yielded estimated nucleated cell counts. Assay: immunoSEQ multiplex PCR; the TCRdb copy retains only in-frame clones and omits some. V and J calls and clone size come straight from that table; D and trimming were deduced from the DNA. This repertoire shows about 150,000 clones, approximately 84% found once; its top ten account for roughly 8%. The V gene lost 0 bases and the J gene lost 5 bases, with 12 bases spanning the gap. Germline CDR1 is SGHKS and CDR2 is YYEKEE (reference sequence). CDR3 length: 16 amino acids.

The rearrangement links TRBV5-5 to TRBJ1-6; D ambiguous. The receptor's source is a woman aged 60-75 years with COVID-19, enrolled during active disease. Sequenced input: peripheral blood. The CDR3: CASSLESGWDNSPLHF. The DNA of the CDR3 is TGTGCCAGCAGCTTGGAATCCGGGTGGGATAATTCACCCCTCCACTTT. Based on the CDR3 plus reference TRBV5-5 and TRBJ1-6, the full variable domain is DAGVTQSPTHLIKTRGQQVTLRCSPISGHKSVSWYQQVLGQGPQFIFQYYEKEERGRGNFPDRFSARQFPNYSSELNVNALLLGDSALYLCASSLESGWDNSPLHFGNGTRLTVT.